The 7 T cell receptor beta chains given below trace back to one sample, sequenced in a study of blood T cell repertoires in COVID-19 (dated by TCRdb to about 2020). The receptor library was made with the immunoSEQ multiplex PCR assay. Imported from immuneACCESS, the table was reduced by TCRdb to in-frame sequences with V and J called. These copies leave out some clones; in studies compared against another copy, an unresolved V gene accounts for under half, and the cause of the remainder is not known. This sample comprises around 250,000 clones, around 83% of them detected only once. Clones ranked in the top ten supply 1.5% of the sample. Source material: peripheral blood. The source is a woman aged 40-49 years who had recovered from COVID-19.

This clone showed up just a few times. The chain combines TRBV7-8 with TRBJ1-5, with D possibly being TRBD1 (6 bases). The germline V gene encodes CDR1 SGHVS and CDR2 FQNEAQ. The CDR3 covers 12 residues. Trimming shortened V by 6 bases and J by 9 bases, and 12 bases separated the two germline ends. CDR3 sequence reads: CASSSGGRPQHF. The CDR3 nucleotides read TGTGCCAGCAGTTCTGGGGGCAGGCCCCAGCATTTT.

J is TRBJ1-6 and V is TRBV18, with D possibly TRBD1 on 5 matching bases. Germline V gives CDR1 KGHSH, CDR2 LQKENI. The V end lost 3 bases, the J end lost 8 bases, and 14 bases lay between the germline ends. The CDR3 has 15 amino acids. The CDR3 sequence: CASSPRIGADSPLHF. DNA of the CDR3: TGTGCCAGCTCACCGAGGATAGGGGCGGATTCACCCCTCCACTTT.

The V gene is TRBV6-6, the J gene TRBJ2-2; D is unclear. V was pared by 7 bases and J by 4 bases, with 10 bases between. The CDR3 loop spans 13 amino acids. Germline V gene lookup returns CDR1 MNHNY and CDR2 SVGAGI (reference sequence). The CDR3 region is CASKKSGTGELFF. The CDR3 DNA follows: TGTGCCAGCAAAAAGTCCGGCACCGGGGAGCTGTTTTTT.

In nucleotides, the CDR3 is TGTGCCAGCAGTCCGGTGAATGACTTATTCTATGGCTACACCTTC. Its translation is CASSPVNDLFYGYTF. This chain uses TRBV28 with TRBJ1-2, with D unresolved. The germline V gene has CDR1 MDHEN and CDR2 SYDVKM. This CDR3 has 15 amino acids. Trimming left V 5 bases short and J 4 bases short, with 17 bases between.

The chain carries TRBV7-8 and TRBJ2-2; 9 nucleotides match TRBD1. Germline-derived CDR1 and CDR2 are SGHVS and FQNEAQ. The CDR3 loop spans 15 amino acids. Trimming removed 4 bases from V and 3 bases from J; junction bases left unmatched: 3. CDR3 amino acids: CASSWDRADTGELFF. In DNA, the CDR3 is TGTGCCAGCAGCTGGGACAGGGCGGACACCGGGGAGCTGTTTTTT. The complete variable domain, with remaining parts taken from reference TRBV7-8 and TRBJ2-2, reads GAGVSQSPRYKVAKRGQDVALRCDPISGHVSLFWYQQALGQGPEFLTYFQNEAQLDKSGLPSDRFFAERPEGSVSTLKIQRTQQEDSAVYLCASSWDRADTGELFFGEGSRLTVL.

The rearrangement joins TRBV27 to TRBJ1-5; 7 bases map to TRBD1. Germline V gene data show CDR1 as MNHEY and CDR2 as SMNVEV (reference sequence). The CDR3 loop spans 15 amino acids. With 5 bases clipped from V and 4 bases from J, the junction kept 8 bases outside the gene matches. The CDR3 sequence: CASSKGQHPNQPQHF. Here the CDR3 DNA reads TGTGCCAGCAGTAAGGGACAGCATCCTAATCAGCCCCAGCATTTT.

The chain couples TRBV20-1 to TRBJ1-5, with D possibly matching TRBD1 (6 bases). The CDR3 length is 16 residues. V lost 3 bases and J lost 1, with 16 bases in between. Germline-derived CDR1 and CDR2 are DFQATT and SNEGSKA (reference sequence). For the CDR3, the DNA is TGCAGTGCTAGTGGATCGCGGACAGACAGCAATCAGCCCCAGCATTTT. Amino acid sequence: CSASGSRTDSNQPQHF.